These 6 T cell receptor beta chains were all obtained from the same sample, sequenced in a study of radiotherapy plus CTLA-4 blockade in lung cancer. Some clones are missing from TCRdb's copy, which holds only in-frame ones; the method was immunoSEQ multiplex PCR. The table includes more than 90,000 clones, approximately 86% detected once. Sequences were derived from peripheral blood, sampled from a patient treated with radiotherapy plus ipilimumab. These receptors all stem from a human donor with non-small cell lung cancer that progressed on radiotherapy plus ipilimumab.

The chain is built from TRBV7-9 and TRBJ2-3; TRBD2 matches at 12 bases. The CDR3 contains 17 residues. The germline V gene encodes CDR1 SEHNR and CDR2 FQNEAQ (reference sequence). Unmatched junction bases numbered 7, after V lost 4 bases and J lost 2 bases. CDR3 residues: CASSSRGLAGPTDTQYF. The CDR3 DNA reads TGTGCCAGCAGCTCGCGAGGACTAGCGGGGCCCACAGATACGCAGTATTTT.

The genes are TRBV5-1 and TRBJ2-7; maybe TRBD2 (5 bases). The V gene's germline CDR1 is SGHRS and CDR2 YFSETQ. Trimming cost V 4 bases and J 2 bases, with 13 bases left between them. The CDR3 has 14 amino acids. The CDR3 coding sequence is TGCGCCAGCAGCCTCCAGGCCGGGGCCTACGAGCAGTACTTC. Translating it yields CASSLQAGAYEQYF.

V gene TRBV4-2 combines with J gene TRBJ2-1; 7 bases align to TRBD2. Germline V gene data show CDR1 as LGHNA and CDR2 as YNFKEQ. This CDR3 is 16 amino acids long. The V segment lost 0 bases and the J segment 7 bases; nucleotides outside the gene matches: 9. The CDR3 region is CASSQDALGLHNEQFF. DNA of the CDR3: TGTGCCAGCAGCCAAGATGCGTTGGGACTACATAATGAGCAGTTCTTC.

The CDR3 reads CASSLARLAGGGEQFF. In nucleotides, the CDR3 is TGCGCCAGCAGCTTGGCCCGACTAGCGGGAGGAGGTGAGCAGTTCTTC. The chain is built from TRBV5-1 and TRBJ2-1, with 13 bases lining up with TRBD2. Germline loops: CDR1 SGHRS, CDR2 YFSETQ. The V gene end was trimmed by 0 bases and the J gene end by 9 bases; junction bases not matched to a gene: 6. The CDR3 length is 16 residues.

The chain links TRBV19 to TRBJ2-1, with 9 bases fitting TRBD1. Germline CDR1 reads LNHDA; CDR2 reads SQIVND (reference sequence). J gave up 0 bases and V 6 bases, and 6 bases lay outside the gene matches. The CDR3 sequence is 16 residues long. This CDR3 reads CASRDRGRSSYNEQFF. For the CDR3, the DNA is TGTGCCAGTAGGGACAGGGGCCGGAGCTCCTACAATGAGCAGTTCTTC.

The J gene is TRBJ2-7, the V gene TRBV4-1; D not certain. Germline CDR1 reads MGHRA; CDR2 reads YSYEKL. This CDR3 is built from 18 residues. Trimming removed 0 bases from V and 1 base from J, with 19 bases in between. Here the CDR3 reads CASSQDLWGKGRSYEQYF. CDR3 nucleotides: TGCGCCAGCAGCCAAGATCTGTGGGGTAAGGGCCGTTCCTACGAGCAGTACTTC.